The next 13 T cell receptor beta chains were all read from a single sample in a study of shared clonotypes between healthy human individuals. Method: immunoSEQ multiplex PCR; TCRdb's copy keeps in-frame clones and lacks some. Of some 1.5 million clones listed, more than 95% are singletons. Source material: naive CD4+ T cells sorted from blood. This sample's subset: CD45RA+ positively selected. The receptors stem from a man aged 25 to 40 in good health.

The rearrangement uses TRBV25-1 and TRBJ2-1, with D perhaps TRBD1 (6 bases). The CDR3 is made up of 14 amino acids. From germline, CDR1 is MGHDK and CDR2 SYGVNS. V shed 5 bases and J shed 6 bases, with 14 bases lying between them. This CDR3 is CASSTPTGFNEQFF. The CDR3 DNA reads as TGTGCCAGCAGTACCCCAACAGGGTTCAATGAGCAGTTCTTC.

The CDR3 DNA reads TGTGCCACCAGCAGAGATCAACGAAGACAGGGGATCAATCAGCCCCAGCATTTT. The encoded protein is CATSRDQRRQGINQPQHF. V gene TRBV15 combines with J gene TRBJ1-5, with 8 bases fitting TRBD1. V lost 0 bases to trimming and J lost 3 bases; unmatched junction nucleotides: 10. CDR3 length equals 18 residues. Germline CDR1 LNHNV, CDR2 YYDKDF (reference sequence).

The rearrangement uses TRBV6-1 and TRBJ2-5; the D is unclear. This CDR3 spans 13 amino acids. V lost 7 bases and J 0 bases, leaving 9 bases between the germline ends. Germline CDR1 reads MNHNS; CDR2 reads SASEGT. The CDR3 reads CASIPAYQETQYF. CDR3 coding DNA: TGTGCCAGCATACCAGCGTACCAAGAGACCCAGTACTTC.

Of note for this clone: One end of the junction varies from germline; a read error may be responsible. The V call is TRBV7-7, the J call TRBJ2-2; 8 positions agree with TRBD2. The CDR3 length is 15 residues. Germline lookup yields CDR1 SSHAT and CDR2 FNYEAQ (reference sequence). The CDR3 bases are TGTGCTAGCAGCTTAACGGGAGGGCCAAGCGGGGAGCTGTTTTTT. Translated, it gives CASSLTGGPSGELFF.

The chain joins TRBV6-1 to TRBJ1-4; D unresolved. The V end was cut by 6 bases, the J end by 7 bases, with 12 bases between. Per the germline V gene, CDR1 is MNHNS and CDR2 is SASEGT. This CDR3 is built from 13 residues. The CDR3 bases are TGTGCCAGCAGGCCGGGAGGACGTGAAAAACTGTTTTTT. It specifies CASRPGGREKLFF.

The CDR3 protein is CATSYPLFTDTQYF. In nucleotides, the CDR3 is TGTGCCACCTCGTACCCCCTATTCACAGATACGCAGTATTTT. V and J are TRBV7-9 and TRBJ2-3; D not certain. In germline, CDR1 is SEHNR, CDR2 FQNEAQ (reference sequence). V was trimmed by 10 bases and J by 2 bases, leaving 16 bases between them. The CDR3 is 14 residues long.

J is TRBJ1-3 and V is TRBV19; weak D call: TRBD1 (6 bases). In germline, CDR1 is LNHDA, CDR2 SQIVND (reference sequence). The CDR3 spans 14 residues. V was trimmed by 6 bases and J by 0 bases, leaving 9 bases between them. The CDR3 is CASSQGGSGNTIYF. CDR3 in DNA: TGTGCCAGTAGCCAAGGGGGCTCTGGAAACACCATATATTTT.

DNA of the CDR3: TGCAGCGTAACTGGACAGGGAGGATTCCAAGAGACCCAGTACTTC. It codes for CSVTGQGGFQETQYF. The rearrangement links TRBV29-1 to TRBJ2-5; 8 positions agree with TRBD1. Germline CDR1 SQVTM, CDR2 ANQGSEA. The CDR3 runs to 15 residues. The junction had 10 bases not matched to a gene; V was cut back by 6 bases and J by 1 base.

For the CDR3, the DNA is TGTGCCAGCAGTTTCCGGACCCCACCTGCCTCTAATGAGCAGTTCTTC. Protein: CASSFRTPPASNEQFF. The V call is TRBV27, the J call TRBJ2-1, with no clear D. This CDR3 is 16 amino acids long. V gave up 3 bases and J gave up 7 bases, with 19 bases separating them. Germline V lookup: CDR1 MNHEY, CDR2 SMNVEV (reference sequence).

J is TRBJ2-7 and V is TRBV7-9, with 12 nucleotides matching TRBD2. The CDR3 sequence is 19 residues long. The germline V gene encodes CDR1 SEHNR and CDR2 FQNEAQ (reference sequence). Germline trimming cut 5 bases from V and 6 bases from J; bases unmatched to any gene: 20. CDR3 DNA sequence: TGTGCCAGCAGCCGGTCCGGTGCTAGCGGGAGGGCCGGATTCTTCGAGCAGTACTTC. Translating gives CASSRSGASGRAGFFEQYF.

The gene calls are TRBV23-1 and TRBJ1-5; D unclear. TRBV23-1 is sorted into the ORF group, with uncertain function. V lost 0 bases to trimming and J lost 1 base, with 7 bases between them. The CDR3 has 15 residues. This CDR3 reads CASSQSCGSNQPQHF. The CDR3 nucleotides are TGCGCCAGCAGTCAATCCTGCGGGAGCAATCAGCCCCAGCATTTT.

The rearrangement joins TRBV5-1 to TRBJ2-7; D remains ambiguous. V was pared by 0 bases and J by 5 bases, with 12 bases between. The CDR3 sequence is 14 residues long. The germline gives CDR1 SGHRS, CDR2 YFSETQ. The CDR3 protein is CASSLGVRNDEQYF. CDR3 bases: TGCGCCAGCAGCTTGGGCGTAAGGAATGACGAGCAGTACTTC.

This chain uses TRBV6-6 with TRBJ2-3, with a tentative D call TRBD2 (6 bases). The CDR3 spans 15 residues. Germline CDR1 and CDR2: MNHNY and SVGAGI (reference sequence). Trimming took 6 bases from V and 0 from J, leaving 13 bases between them. DNA for the CDR3: TGTGCCAGCAGGCTACTAGCCAAGAGCACAGATACGCAGTATTTT. Residues: CASRLLAKSTDTQYF.